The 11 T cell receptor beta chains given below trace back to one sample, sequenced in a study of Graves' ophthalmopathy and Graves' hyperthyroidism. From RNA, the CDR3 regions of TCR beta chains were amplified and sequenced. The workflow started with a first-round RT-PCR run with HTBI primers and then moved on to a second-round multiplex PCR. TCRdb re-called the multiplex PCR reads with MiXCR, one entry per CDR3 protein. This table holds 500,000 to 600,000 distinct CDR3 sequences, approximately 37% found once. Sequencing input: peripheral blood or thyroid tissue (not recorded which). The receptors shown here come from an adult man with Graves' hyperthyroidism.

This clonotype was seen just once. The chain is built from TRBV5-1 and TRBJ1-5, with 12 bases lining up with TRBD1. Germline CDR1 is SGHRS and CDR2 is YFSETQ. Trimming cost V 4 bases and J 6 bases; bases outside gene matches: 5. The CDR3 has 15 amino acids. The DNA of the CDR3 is TGCGCCAGCAGCCCCGGGACAGGGGGCACTCAGCCCCAGCATTTT. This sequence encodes CASSPGTGGTQPQHF. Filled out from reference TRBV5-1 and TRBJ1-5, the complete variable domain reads KAGVTQTPRYLIKTRGQQVTLSCSPISGHRSVSWYQQTPGQGLQFLFEYFSETQRNKGNFPGRFSGRQFSNSRSEMNVSTLELGDSALYLCASSPGTGGTQPQHFGDGTRLSIL.

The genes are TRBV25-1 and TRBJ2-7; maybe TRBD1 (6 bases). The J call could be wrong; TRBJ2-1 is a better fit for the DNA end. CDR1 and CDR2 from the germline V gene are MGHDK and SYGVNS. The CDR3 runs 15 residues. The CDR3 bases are TGTGCCAGCAGTGAAAGCAGGGGCTCCTACAATGAGCAGTTCTTC. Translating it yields CASSESRGSYNEQFF.

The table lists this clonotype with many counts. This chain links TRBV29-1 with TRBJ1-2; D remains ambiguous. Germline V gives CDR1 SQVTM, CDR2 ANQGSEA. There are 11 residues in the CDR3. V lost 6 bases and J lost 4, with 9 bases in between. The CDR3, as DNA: TGCAGCGTGGCGTGGGGCTATGGCTACACCTTC. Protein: CSVAWGYGYTF.

CDR3 residues: CASSLEKLDTQYF. Written as DNA, the CDR3 is TGTGCCAGCAGTTTGGAGAAATTGGATACGCAGTATTTT. This rearrangement joins TRBV6-1 to TRBJ2-3; D call uncertain. CDR3 length equals 13 residues. Germline values: CDR1 MNHNS, CDR2 SASEGT. Trimming pared 5 bases from V and 6 bases from J, leaving 12 bases between.

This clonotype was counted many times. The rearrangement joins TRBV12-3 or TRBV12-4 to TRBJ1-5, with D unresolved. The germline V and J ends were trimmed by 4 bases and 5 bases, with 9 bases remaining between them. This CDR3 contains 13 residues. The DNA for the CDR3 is TGTGCCAGCAGTTCCTCGACCGATCAGCCCCAGCATTTT. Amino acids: CASSSSTDQPQHF.

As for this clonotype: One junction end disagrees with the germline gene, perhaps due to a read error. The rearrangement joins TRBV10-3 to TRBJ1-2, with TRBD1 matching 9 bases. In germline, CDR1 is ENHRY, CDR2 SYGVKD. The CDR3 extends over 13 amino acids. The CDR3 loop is CTISSTGGNGHTF. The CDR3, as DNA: TGTACCATCAGTTCAACAGGGGGCAATGGCCACACCTTC.

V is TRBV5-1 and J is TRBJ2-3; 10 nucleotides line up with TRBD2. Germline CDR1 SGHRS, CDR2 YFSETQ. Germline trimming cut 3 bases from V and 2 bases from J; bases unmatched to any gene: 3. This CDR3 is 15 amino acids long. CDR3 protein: CASSSSGGPTDTQYF. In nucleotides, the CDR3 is TGCGCCAGCAGCTCTAGCGGGGGACCCACAGATACGCAGTATTTT.

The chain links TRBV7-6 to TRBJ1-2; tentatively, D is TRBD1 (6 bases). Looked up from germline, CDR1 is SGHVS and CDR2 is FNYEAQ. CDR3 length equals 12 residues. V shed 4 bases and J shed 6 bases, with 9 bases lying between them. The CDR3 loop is CASSYGGDGYTF. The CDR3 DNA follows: TGTGCCAGCAGCTACGGGGGCGATGGCTACACCTTC.

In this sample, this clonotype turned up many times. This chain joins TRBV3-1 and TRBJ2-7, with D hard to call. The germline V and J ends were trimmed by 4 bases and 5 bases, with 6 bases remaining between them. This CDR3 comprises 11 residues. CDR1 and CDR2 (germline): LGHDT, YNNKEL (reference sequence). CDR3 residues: CASSRFNEQYF. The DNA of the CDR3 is TGTGCCAGCAGCCGATTTAACGAGCAGTACTTC.

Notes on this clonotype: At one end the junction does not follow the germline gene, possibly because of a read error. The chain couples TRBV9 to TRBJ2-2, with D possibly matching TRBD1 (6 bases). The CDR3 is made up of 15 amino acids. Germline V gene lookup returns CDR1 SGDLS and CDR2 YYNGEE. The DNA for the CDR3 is TGTGCCAGCAGCGTATCAGGGGCGATGGCCGGGGAGCTGTTCTTT. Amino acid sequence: CASSVSGAMAGELFF.

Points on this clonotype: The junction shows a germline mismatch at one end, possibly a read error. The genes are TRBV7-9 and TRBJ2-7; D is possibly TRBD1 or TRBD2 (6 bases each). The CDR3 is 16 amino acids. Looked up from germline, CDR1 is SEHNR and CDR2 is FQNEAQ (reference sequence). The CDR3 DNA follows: TGTGCCAGCAGTTTAGAGTGGGGGGCAGGATCCTACGAGCAGTACTTC. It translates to CASSLEWGAGSYEQYF.